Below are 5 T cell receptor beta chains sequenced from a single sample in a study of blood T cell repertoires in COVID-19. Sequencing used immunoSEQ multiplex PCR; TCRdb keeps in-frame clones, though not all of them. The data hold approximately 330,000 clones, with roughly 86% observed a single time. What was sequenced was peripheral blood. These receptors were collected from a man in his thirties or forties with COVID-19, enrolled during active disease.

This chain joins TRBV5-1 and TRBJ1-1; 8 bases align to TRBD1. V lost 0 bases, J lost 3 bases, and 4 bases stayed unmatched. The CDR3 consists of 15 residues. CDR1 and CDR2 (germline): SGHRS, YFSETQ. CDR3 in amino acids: CASSLGTGPYTEAFF. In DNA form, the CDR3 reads TGCGCCAGCAGCTTGGGGACAGGGCCGTACACTGAAGCTTTCTTT.

The CDR3 reads CASSEGTSGDDEQFF. CDR3 DNA sequence: TGTGCCAGCAGCGAAGGGACTAGCGGTGATGATGAGCAGTTCTTC. The V call is TRBV7-9, the J call TRBJ2-1, with TRBD2 identical over 11 bases. The V gene end was trimmed by 5 bases and the J gene end by 8 bases; junction bases not matched to a gene: 8. Germline V gives CDR1 SEHNR, CDR2 FQNEAQ (reference sequence). The CDR3 totals 15 residues.

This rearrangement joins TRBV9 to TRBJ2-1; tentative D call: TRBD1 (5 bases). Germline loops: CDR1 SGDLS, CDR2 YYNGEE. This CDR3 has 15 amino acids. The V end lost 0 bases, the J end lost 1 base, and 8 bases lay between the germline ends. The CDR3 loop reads CASSVEGASYNEQFF. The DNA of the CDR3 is TGTGCCAGCAGCGTAGAAGGGGCGTCCTACAATGAGCAGTTCTTC.

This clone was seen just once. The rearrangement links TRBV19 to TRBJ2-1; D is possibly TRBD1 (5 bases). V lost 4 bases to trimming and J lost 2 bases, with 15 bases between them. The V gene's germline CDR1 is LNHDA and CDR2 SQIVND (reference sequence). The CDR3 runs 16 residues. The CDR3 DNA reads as TGTGCCAGTAGTACGATGACAGCCTCCACCTACAATGAGCAGTTCTTC. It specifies CASSTMTASTYNEQFF.

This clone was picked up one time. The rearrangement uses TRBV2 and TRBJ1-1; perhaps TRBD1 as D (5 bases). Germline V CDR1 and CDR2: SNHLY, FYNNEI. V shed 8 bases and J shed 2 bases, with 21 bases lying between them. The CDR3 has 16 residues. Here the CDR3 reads CASAYWAGQGNTEAFF. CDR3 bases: TGTGCCAGCGCTTATTGGGCCGGGCAGGGCAACACTGAAGCTTTCTTT. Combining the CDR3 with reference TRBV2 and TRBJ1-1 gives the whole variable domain EPEVTQTPSHQVTQMGQEVILRCVPISNHLYFYWYRQILGQKVEFLVSFYNNEISEKSEIFDDQFSVERPDGSNFTLKIRSTKLEDSAMYFCASAYWAGQGNTEAFFGQGTRLTVV.